A selection of T cell receptor beta chains follows, all from one sample in a study of cytomegalovirus exposure and HLA in healthy donors. Sequenced by immunoSEQ multiplex PCR; TCRdb stores in-frame clones only, minus some. The table shows 65,000 to 75,000 clones, with 96% occurring only once. Sequencing was carried out using PBMCs. These receptors originate from a woman between 18 and 29 years old in good health and CMV-seropositive. Each CDR3 is given with its conserved first and last residue. The D gene is left open where the match is weak. Size is omitted from some rows. Given values are once, few, many or a class for expanded clones.

v_call	clone_size	d_call	j_call	cdr3_nt	cdr3_aa
TRBV14	.	.	TRBJ2-6	TGTGCCAGCAGCCAACGGGCAGGGTTAGGGGCCAACGTCCTGACTTTC	CASSQRAGLGANVLTF
TRBV5-6	.	TRBD1	TRBJ2-1	TGTGCCAGCAGCTTGGGGGACAGCTCCTACAATGAGCAGTTCTTC	CASSLGDSSYNEQFF
TRBV28	.	TRBD1	TRBJ1-5	TGTGCCAGCAGTACCGAGGGGGCTGGCAATCAGCCCCAGCATTTT	CASSTEGAGNQPQHF
TRBV15	few	TRBD1	TRBJ1-2	TGTGCCACCAGCCCTGCCAGGGGGCTGGTTTACTATGGCTACACCTTC	CATSPARGLVYYGYTF
TRBV6-6	.	.	TRBJ2-2	TGTGCCAGCATTTCCCGGAGCCTATCCACCGGGGAGCTGTTTTTT	CASISRSLSTGELFF
TRBV11-3	.	TRBD2	TRBJ2-7	TGTGCCAGCAGCTTAGGGTCTAGCGGAACCTACGAGCAGTACTTC	CASSLGSSGTYEQYF
TRBV5-1	once	TRBD1	TRBJ2-6	TGCGCCAGCAGCCAAAGGACAGGGAAGACCCAGGGGGCCAACGTCCTGACTTTC	CASSQRTGKTQGANVLTF
TRBV29-1	.	TRBD2	TRBJ2-2	TGCAGCGTTGAAGAGGATGGTAGCGGGAGGTCCGGGGAGCTGTTTTTT	CSVEEDGSGRSGELFF
TRBV4-3	.	TRBD2	TRBJ2-1	TGCGCCAGCAGCCAAGGAAGCGGGAGGGCCTACAATGAGCAGTTCTTC	CASSQGSGRAYNEQFF
TRBV19	.	.	TRBJ1-4	TGTGCCAGTAGTTGGCTTGGCGAAAAACTGTTTTTT	CASSWLGEKLFF
TRBV5-1	.	TRBD2	TRBJ2-7	TGCGCCAGCAGCTTGGTTAGGACTAGCGGGAGATGGTACGAGCAGTACTTC	CASSLVRTSGRWYEQYF
TRBV6-4	.	.	TRBJ2-2	TGTGCCAGCAGTGGCGGGAACACCGGGGAGCTGTTTTTT	CASSGGNTGELFF
TRBV2	.	.	TRBJ2-2	TGTGCCAGCTTTTCGGGACAGAACACCGGGGAGCTGTTTTTT	CASFSGQNTGELFF
TRBV9	.	.	TRBJ2-7	TGTGCCAGCAGCGTCGACAGCACCTCCTACGAGCAGTACTTC	CASSVDSTSYEQYF
TRBV5-4	.	.	TRBJ2-7	TGTGCCAGCAGCTTGGAGCCCTCTTCCGAGCAGTACTTC	CASSLEPSSEQYF
TRBV2	once	.	TRBJ1-1	TGTGCCAGCAGCGGAGGGATGAACACTGAAGCTTTCTTT	CASSGGMNTEAFF
TRBV7-8	.	.	TRBJ2-3	TGTGCCAGCAGCTTACGTTCTGGGGAAGGGGGTACGCAGTATTTT	CASSLRSGEGGTQYF
TRBV6-5	.	TRBD2	TRBJ2-2	TGTGCCACAGGAGGTAGCGGGAAGAACACCGGGGAGCTGTTTTTT	CATGGSGKNTGELFF
TRBV28	.	TRBD2	TRBJ2-7	TGTGCCAGCAGTTTTAAGGGACTAGCGGGGACGGGGGAGCAGTACTTC	CASSFKGLAGTGEQYF
TRBV6-5	.	.	TRBJ2-3	TGTGCCAGCAGTTACTCGAGGCGCCTTACCGATACGCAGTATTTT	CASSYSRRLTDTQYF
TRBV21-1	.	.	TRBJ2-1	TGTGCCAGCAGGCCGACAGGGAATAGAAATGAGCAGTTCTTC	CASRPTGNRNEQFF
TRBV19	.	.	TRBJ2-1	TGTGCCAGTAGTATAGAAGGGCGGGTCCCGGGGTTCTTC	CASSIEGRVPGFF
TRBV7-8	.	.	TRBJ2-5	TGTGCCAGCAGCTTAGATCGGGGGTTCGAGACCCAGTACTTC	CASSLDRGFETQYF
TRBV6-6	.	TRBD2	TRBJ2-7	TGTGCCAGCAGTTTCGGACTAGTTTACGAGCAGTACTTC	CASSFGLVYEQYF
TRBV28	.	TRBD2	TRBJ2-7	TGTGCCAGCAAACTTGTCGGAACGGGAGGGTACGAGCAGTACTTC	CASKLVGTGGYEQYF
TRBV27	.	.	TRBJ2-2	TGTGCCAGCAGTGCCCGTTTAGCCGGGGAGCTGTTTTTT	CASSARLAGELFF
TRBV11-2	.	TRBD2	TRBJ2-1	TGTGCCAGCAGCTTAAGTATCCAGCGGGAGAATGAGCAGTTCTTC	CASSLSIQRENEQFF
TRBV5-4	.	.	TRBJ2-7	TGTGCCAGCAGCCCTAGTGGAGCGGGTTATTGGAACGAGCAGTACTTC	CASSPSGAGYWNEQYF
TRBV11-1	.	.	TRBJ2-5	TGTGCCAGCAGCTTAGAGCTCAGGTCGGAGACCCAGTACTTC	CASSLELRSETQYF
TRBV2	.	.	TRBJ2-7	TGTGCCAGCAGTGAATTTGCGGGGACTTACTACGAGCAGTACTTC	CASSEFAGTYYEQYF
TRBV7-8	.	TRBD2	TRBJ2-4	TGTGCCAGCAGCTTAGTATACCGGACTAGCGCGTATTTAGCCAAAAACATTCAGTACTTC	CASSLVYRTSAYLAKNIQYF
TRBV9	.	.	TRBJ2-3	TGTGCCAGCAGCGTAGAGGCAGGGTGGACAGATACGCAGTATTTT	CASSVEAGWTDTQYF
TRBV28	once	.	TRBJ2-5	TGTGCCAGCGGGTTCCCGGGTACGAAGACCCAGTACTTC	CASGFPGTKTQYF
TRBV27	.	TRBD1	TRBJ2-7	TGTGCCAGCAGCCTCTCGGGACAGGGGCGATACGAGCAGTACTTC	CASSLSGQGRYEQYF
TRBV30	.	.	TRBJ2-7	TGTGCCTGGAGTGGGTGGGGGGAGGACAACTACGAGCAGTACTTC	CAWSGWGEDNYEQYF
TRBV30	.	.	TRBJ1-5	TGTGCCTGGAGTAAGGACACCAATCAGCCCCAGCATTTT	CAWSKDTNQPQHF
TRBV15	.	.	TRBJ2-1	TGTGCCACCAGCATAGCTGGGGCCTCCTACAATGAGCAGTTCTTC	CATSIAGASYNEQFF
TRBV15	.	.	TRBJ2-1	TGTGCCACCAGCAGAGATGTCGGGGGGCAGAACAATGAGCAGTTCTTC	CATSRDVGGQNNEQFF
TRBV5-6	.	TRBD2	TRBJ2-5	TGTGCCAGCAGCTCCCCGGGACTAGCGGGAGAGGAGTACTTC	CASSSPGLAGEEYF
TRBV11-2	once	.	TRBJ1-1	TGTGCCAGCAGCTTTCCTGACAGACAGAACACTGAAGCTTTCTTT	CASSFPDRQNTEAFF
TRBV7-6	.	.	TRBJ1-1	TGTGCCAGCAGCGTACGGGGTTCCCCAGACACTGAAGCTTTCTTT	CASSVRGSPDTEAFF
TRBV10-2	.	.	TRBJ2-3	TGCGCCAGCAGGGGGGGAGTGGTAGATACGCAGTATTTT	CASRGGVVDTQYF
TRBV5-1	.	TRBD1	TRBJ2-7	TGCGCCAGCAGCCCAACAGGGGTCGAGCAGTACTTC	CASSPTGVEQYF
TRBV4-3	.	TRBD2	TRBJ2-7	TGCGCCAGCAGCCAAGATAGGACTAGCGACGCGGAAGAGCAGTACTTC	CASSQDRTSDAEEQYF
TRBV28	.	TRBD2	TRBJ2-3	TGTGCCAGCAGTTTGGTAGCGGGAGCACCCCCGGATACGCAGTATTTT	CASSLVAGAPPDTQYF
TRBV7-3	.	TRBD2	TRBJ2-1	TGTGCCAGCAGCTTAAGAGCGGGAGAGGTTGAGCAGTTCTTC	CASSLRAGEVEQFF
TRBV7-9	.	TRBD1	TRBJ2-7	TGTGCCAGCAGCAGAACCGGGACAGGGGCGCGGTACGAGCAGTACTTC	CASSRTGTGARYEQYF
TRBV5-1	.	TRBD1	TRBJ2-5	TGCGCCAGCAGCTCCACCACAGGGGGGAGGACTATCTTCGAGACCCAGTACTTC	CASSSTTGGRTIFETQYF
TRBV6-5	.	TRBD1	TRBJ2-7	TGTGCCAGCAGGAGACAGGGGAAGCAGTACTTC	CASRRQGKQYF
TRBV2	.	TRBD2	TRBJ2-3	TGTGCCAGCAGCGTAAGGACTAGCGGGAGAGATACGCAGTATTTT	CASSVRTSGRDTQYF
TRBV30	.	.	TRBJ1-4	TGTGCCGGCGGGACGTTCTCCGAAAAACTGTTTTTT	CAGGTFSEKLFF
TRBV15	.	TRBD1	TRBJ2-7	TGTGCCACCAGCGGAGGGACAGGCGACTACGAGCAGTACTTC	CATSGGTGDYEQYF
TRBV12-2	.	.	TRBJ1-1	TGTGCAAGTCGCTTTAATCACACTGAAGCTTTCTTT	CASRFNHTEAFF
TRBV4-3	.	TRBD1	TRBJ2-7	TGCGCCAGCAGCCAAGGACAGGGGGGTACGTACGAGCAGTACTTC	CASSQGQGGTYEQYF